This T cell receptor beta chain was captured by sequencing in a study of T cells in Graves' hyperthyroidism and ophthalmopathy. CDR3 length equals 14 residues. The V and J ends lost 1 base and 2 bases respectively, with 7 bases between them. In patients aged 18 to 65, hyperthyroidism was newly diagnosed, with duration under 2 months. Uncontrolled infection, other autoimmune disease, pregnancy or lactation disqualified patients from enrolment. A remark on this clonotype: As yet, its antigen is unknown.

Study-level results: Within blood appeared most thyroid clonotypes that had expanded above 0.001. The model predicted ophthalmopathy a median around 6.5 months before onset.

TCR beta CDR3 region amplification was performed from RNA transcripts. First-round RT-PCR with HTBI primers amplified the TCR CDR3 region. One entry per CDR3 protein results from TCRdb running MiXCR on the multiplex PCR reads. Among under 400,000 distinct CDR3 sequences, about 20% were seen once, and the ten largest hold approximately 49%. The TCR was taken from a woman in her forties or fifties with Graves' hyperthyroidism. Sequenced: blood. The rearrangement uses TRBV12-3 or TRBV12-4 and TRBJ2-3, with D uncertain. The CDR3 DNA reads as TGTGCCAGCAGTTTAGTCCCAGCCACAGATACGCAGTATTTT. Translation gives CASSLVPATDTQYF.